These T cell receptor beta chains were read from a single sample in a study of CD8 T cells in Susac syndrome. Using its own MiXCR run on the immunoSEQ multiplex PCR reads, TCRdb lists one record per CDR3 protein. The profile shows about 210,000 distinct CDR3 sequences, roughly 96% of them singletons. The specimen was CD4+ T cells from PBMCs. These receptors were obtained from a human donor with multiple sclerosis. CDR3s include the opening cysteine and the closing phenylalanine or tryptophan. The D gene is left open where the match is weak. Size tells how often a clone was seen (once, few, many) or the class of an expanded clone, and some rows leave it out.

v_gene	j_gene	abundance	d_gene	CDR3nt	CDR3aa
TRBV4-2	TRBJ1-1	NA	TRBD1	TGTGCCAGCAGCCCCGTTTTAGCCGGGACAGTCAACACTGAAGCTTTCTTT	CASSPVLAGTVNTEAFF
TRBV29-1	TRBJ1-5	NA	NA	TGCAGCGCGACGGGGGCCCGGGGAGGGCAGCCCCAGCATTTT	CSATGARGGQPQHF
TRBV29-1	TRBJ2-5	NA	NA	TGCAGCGTTAAAGTGGAGACCCAGTACTTC	CSVKVETQYF
TRBV14	TRBJ2-7	NA	NA	TGTGCCAGCAGCCAAGATCTACGGAGTGAGCAGTACTTC	CASSQDLRSEQYF
TRBV11-2	TRBJ2-7	NA	NA	TGTGCCAGTCGACAGATCTACGAGCAGTACTTC	CASRQIYEQYF
TRBV20-1	TRBJ2-4	NA	NA	TGCAGTGTAATAGCGGACCCTGGGGCCAAAAACATTCAGTACTTC	CSVIADPGAKNIQYF
TRBV12-3/TRBV12-4	TRBJ2-7	NA	NA	TGTGCCAGCAGCCTACCTCAGGGAAGGCAGTACTTC	CASSLPQGRQYF
TRBV29-1	TRBJ2-1	NA	TRBD2	TGCAGTTACGGGACTAGCGGGATGTTTGAGCAGTTCTTC	CSYGTSGMFEQFF
TRBV20-1	TRBJ2-1	NA	NA	TGCAGTGCTAGTCGCCCTCTAGACAATTACAATGAGCAGTTCTTC	CSASRPLDNYNEQFF
TRBV7-2	TRBJ2-2	NA	NA	TGTGCCAGCAGCTTCGGGCAGGGGAACACCGGGGAGCTGTTTTTT	CASSFGQGNTGELFF
TRBV25-1	TRBJ2-3	NA	NA	TGTGCCAGCAGTGAACAAACAGATACGCAGTATTTT	CASSEQTDTQYF
TRBV27	TRBJ2-7	NA	TRBD2	TGTGCCAGCAGCAGAAGGGAGGGAACGAGCGGGGCCTCCTACGAGCAGTACTTC	CASSRREGTSGASYEQYF
TRBV18	TRBJ2-7	NA	NA	TGTGCCAGCTCACCGACAGGAAACTACGAGCAGTACTTC	CASSPTGNYEQYF
TRBV3-1	TRBJ2-5	NA	NA	TGTGCCAGCAGCCTTGAACATAAGGAGACCCAGTACTTC	CASSLEHKETQYF
TRBV30	TRBJ2-5	NA	NA	TGTGCCTGGAGACGACCTGAGGGGGAACCAAGAAAAGAGACCCAGTACTTC	CAWRRPEGEPRKETQYF
TRBV20-1	TRBJ2-7	NA	TRBD2	TGCAGCGCGACTAGCGGGAGCAGCGAGCAGTACTTC	CSATSGSSEQYF
TRBV23-1	TRBJ2-7	NA	NA	TGCGCCAGCAGTCAGCAGATCGACGAGCAGTACTTC	CASSQQIDEQYF
TRBV15	TRBJ2-5	NA	NA	TGTGCCACCAGCAGAGATAGGTACGGAGGCGAGACCCAGTACTTC	CATSRDRYGGETQYF
TRBV24-1	TRBJ2-7	NA	TRBD1	TGTGCCACCAGTGATTTGCGGAGATCTCGACAGGGGGGAGACGAGCAGTACTTC	CATSDLRRSRQGGDEQYF
TRBV5-4	TRBJ2-5	NA	TRBD1	TGTGCCAGCAGCCCACCCCCCGGGACAGGAGAGACCCAGTACTTC	CASSPPPGTGETQYF
TRBV4-1	TRBJ2-1	NA	NA	TGCGCCAGCAGCCAACCGGGTAGCTTCAATGAGCAGTTCTTC	CASSQPGSFNEQFF
TRBV29-1	TRBJ2-5	NA	NA	TGCAGCGTTGACAGGGGCGGGGAGACCCAGTACTTC	CSVDRGGETQYF
TRBV14	TRBJ1-2	NA	NA	TGTGCCAGCAGCCAACAGCTTGGGGACTATGGCTACACCTTC	CASSQQLGDYGYTF
TRBV27	TRBJ2-6	once	NA	TGTGCCAGCAGTTTCATCGGGGGCTCTGGGGCCAACGTCCTGACTTTC	CASSFIGGSGANVLTF
TRBV5-5	TRBJ1-1	NA	NA	TGTGCCAGCAGCTTGCGCGGGATGACTGAAGCTTTCTTT	CASSLRGMTEAFF
TRBV7-9	TRBJ2-1	NA	NA	TGTGCCAGCAGCTGGACTTTCAATGAGCAGTTCTTC	CASSWTFNEQFF
TRBV27	TRBJ1-2	NA	NA	TGTGCCAGCAGTTCCAGGGAAACGGGTGGCTACACCTTC	CASSSRETGGYTF
TRBV30	TRBJ2-5	NA	NA	TGTGCCTGGAGTGGCCCTAGGATTCTGAGGGGAGAGACCCAGTACTTC	CAWSGPRILRGETQYF
TRBV29-1	TRBJ2-7	once	NA	TGCAGCGTTACTTTTGGGGGAGGAGGCTACGAGCAGTACTTC	CSVTFGGGGYEQYF
TRBV24-1	TRBJ2-7	NA	TRBD1	TGTGCCACCAGTGATTTTGCACAGGGGGCCATCGAGCAGTACTTC	CATSDFAQGAIEQYF
TRBV15	TRBJ1-2	NA	NA	TGTGCCACCAGCAGAGATCGTGATGGCGGGAACACCTTC	CATSRDRDGGNTF
TRBV20-1	TRBJ1-1	once	NA	TGCAGTGCTCCAGGTGGAGGTTGGACTGAAGCTTTCTTT	CSAPGGGWTEAFF
TRBV3-1	TRBJ2-7	NA	TRBD2	TGTGCCAGCAGCCCCCAGCCGGGACTAGCGGGAGTCGAGCAGTACTTC	CASSPQPGLAGVEQYF
TRBV9	TRBJ2-7	NA	NA	TGTGCCAGCAGCCCCGTTTTGCGCGGCGAGCAGTACTTC	CASSPVLRGEQYF
TRBV3-1	TRBJ1-5	NA	NA	TGTGCCAGCAGCCAAGTTGTCAATCAGCCCCAGCATTTT	CASSQVVNQPQHF
TRBV24-1	TRBJ2-2	NA	NA	TGTGCCACCAGTGACCTAGGACGGCTGAACACCGGGGAGCTGTTTTTT	CATSDLGRLNTGELFF
TRBV24-1	TRBJ2-3	few	NA	TGTGCCACCAGTGATCCCGCGGGGACAGATACGCAGTATTTT	CATSDPAGTDTQYF
TRBV29-1	TRBJ2-3	NA	NA	TGCAGCGTTGCGTGGAAGAGCACAGATACGCAGTATTTT	CSVAWKSTDTQYF
TRBV12-5	TRBJ1-2	NA	NA	TGTGCTAGTGGTTTGATCAGGGGAGGTGGCTACACCTTC	CASGLIRGGGYTF
TRBV3-1	TRBJ2-1	NA	NA	TGTGCCAGCAGCCAAGATAGAAGCCGGGTCCCCGTCTCCTACAATGAGCAGTTCTTC	CASSQDRSRVPVSYNEQFF
TRBV5-6	TRBJ2-7	NA	NA	TGTGCCAGCAGCTTGGTAGGGGAAGACTACGAGCAGTACTTC	CASSLVGEDYEQYF
TRBV9	TRBJ2-4	NA	NA	TGTGCCAGCAGCGTAGCTGGTGGGAGATACATTCAGTACTTC	CASSVAGGRYIQYF
TRBV7-2	TRBJ2-5	NA	TRBD2	TGTGCCAGCGTACTAGCGGGGGGGCCGAAGACCCAGTACTTC	CASVLAGGPKTQYF
TRBV9	TRBJ2-4	NA	TRBD2	TGTGCCAGAGGGACTAGTAGTCGGACCAAAAACATTCAGTACTTC	CARGTSSRTKNIQYF
TRBV15	TRBJ1-2	NA	NA	TGTGCCACCAGCAGAGAGGGTTGGGTTAACTATGGCTACACCTTC	CATSREGWVNYGYTF
TRBV11-2	TRBJ2-7	NA	NA	TGTGCCAGCAGCTTAAGTTACTACGAGCAGTACTTC	CASSLSYYEQYF
TRBV11-2	TRBJ1-6	NA	NA	TGTGCCAGCAGCCTCGGGGGGGATCGATCACCCCTCCACTTT	CASSLGGDRSPLHF
TRBV3-1	TRBJ2-5	NA	TRBD2	TGTGCCAGCAGCTATAGCGGGGAAGAGACCCAGTACTTC	CASSYSGEETQYF
TRBV14	TRBJ2-5	NA	TRBD2	TGTGCCAGCAGCCCCAGACTAGCGGGGGCACAAGAGACCCAGTACTTC	CASSPRLAGAQETQYF
TRBV29-1	TRBJ2-3	NA	NA	TGCAGCGTAGACCTCTATGGGACTACAGATACGCAGTATTTT	CSVDLYGTTDTQYF
TRBV20-1	TRBJ1-2	NA	NA	TGCAGTGCTAGAGATCTTTCGGATTATGGCTACACCTTC	CSARDLSDYGYTF
TRBV20-1	TRBJ1-2	NA	NA	TGCAGTGTTCATGAACAGGGAGACTATGGCTACACCTTC	CSVHEQGDYGYTF
TRBV3-1	TRBJ2-7	once	TRBD2	TGTGCCAGCAGCCAAGTTGCGGGAGGGCCAGGCGAGCAGTACTTC	CASSQVAGGPGEQYF
TRBV7-9	TRBJ1-5	NA	NA	TGTGCCAGCAGTGACGGCATAAACAATCAGCCCCAGCATTTT	CASSDGINNQPQHF